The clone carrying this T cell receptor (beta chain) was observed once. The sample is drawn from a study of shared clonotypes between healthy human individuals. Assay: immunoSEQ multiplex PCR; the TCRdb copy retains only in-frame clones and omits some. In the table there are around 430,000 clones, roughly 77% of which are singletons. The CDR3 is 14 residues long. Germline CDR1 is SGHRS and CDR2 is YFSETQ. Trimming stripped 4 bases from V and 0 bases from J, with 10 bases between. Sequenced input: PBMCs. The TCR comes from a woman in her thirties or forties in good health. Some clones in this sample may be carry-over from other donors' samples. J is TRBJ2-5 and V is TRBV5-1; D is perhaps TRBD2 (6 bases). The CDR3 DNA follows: TGCGCCAGCAGCCTCTGGGGGGACCAAGAGACCCAGTACTTC. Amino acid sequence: CASSLWGDQETQYF.